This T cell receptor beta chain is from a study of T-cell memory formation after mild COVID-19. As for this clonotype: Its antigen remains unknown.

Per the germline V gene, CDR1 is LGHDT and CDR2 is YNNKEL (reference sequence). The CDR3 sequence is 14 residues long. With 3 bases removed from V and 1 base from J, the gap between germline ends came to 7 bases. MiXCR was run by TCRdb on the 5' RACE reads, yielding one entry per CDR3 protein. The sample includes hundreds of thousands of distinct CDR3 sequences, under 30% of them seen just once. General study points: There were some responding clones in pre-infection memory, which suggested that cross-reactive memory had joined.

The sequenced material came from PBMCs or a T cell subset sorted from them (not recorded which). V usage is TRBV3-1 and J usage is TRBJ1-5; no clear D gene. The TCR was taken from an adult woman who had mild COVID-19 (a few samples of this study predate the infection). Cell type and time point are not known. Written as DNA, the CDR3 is TGTGCCAGCAGCCAGGGGATAAGCAATCAGCCCCAGCATTTT. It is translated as CASSQGISNQPQHF.